A selection of T cell receptor beta chains follows, all from one sample in a study of OX40 agonist ivuxolimab in advanced cancers. Using immunoSEQ multiplex PCR, the repertoire was profiled, and TCRdb retains in-frame clones only, with some absent. The sample consists of around 93,000 clones, 85% to 90% of them appearing once. Sequenced here: CD4+ or CD8+ T cells sorted from blood, sampled in a trial of the OX40 agonist ivuxolimab. Receptor source: an adult with an advanced solid tumor such as melanoma, head and neck, liver or kidney cancer. Both conserved end residues are part of each CDR3. Fields, in order: clone size, J gene, D gene, CDR3 length, V gene, CDR3 DNA, CDR3 protein. D genes are given only for firm matches. The size field is filled for only some rows; it gives once, few, many or a size class.

>.|TRBJ2-1|TRBD2|15|TRBV6-4
TGTGCCAGCAGTGAAGAACTAGCGGGAGCTAATGAGCAGTTCTTC
CASSEELAGANEQFF
>once|TRBJ2-7|.|17|TRBV15
TGTGCCACCAGCACCGGCGTGGCAGGGGGGACCCTAGACGAGCAGTACTTC
CATSTGVAGGTLDEQYF
>.|TRBJ2-7|.|14|TRBV2
TGTGCCAGCAGTGGTCTCGGGACGGCGGCTGAGCAGTACTTC
CASSGLGTAAEQYF
>.|TRBJ1-2|.|16|TRBV6-1
TGTGCCAGCAGTGAAGGGGGGGCAGGGAGCCTCTATGGCTACACCTTC
CASSEGGAGSLYGYTF
>.|TRBJ1-2|TRBD1|13|TRBV29-1
TGCAGCGCCTTGGGACAGCCCAACTATGGCTACACCTTC
CSALGQPNYGYTF
>.|TRBJ1-6|.|16|TRBV7-9
TGTGCCAGCAGCAGCCGGTCGACAGCTAATGATTCACCCCTCCACTTT
CASSSRSTANDSPLHF
>.|TRBJ1-1|.|12|TRBV10-3
TGTGCCATCAGTGAGACGAACACTGAAGCTTTCTTT
CAISETNTEAFF
>.|TRBJ1-1|.|12|TRBV6-5
TGTGCCAGCAGTTCCAGACAGGTTGAAGCTTTCTTT
CASSSRQVEAFF
>.|TRBJ1-2|.|13|TRBV18
TGTGCCAGCTCACCAACACAGGGTGAGGGCTACACCTTC
CASSPTQGEGYTF
>.|TRBJ2-1|.|16|TRBV2
TGTGCCAGCAGTGAAAGACAGCTGAGCTCCTACAATGAGCAGTTCTTC
CASSERQLSSYNEQFF
>.|TRBJ1-1|TRBD1|13|TRBV30
TGTGCCTGGAAGAACAGGGGGAATGGTGAAGCTTTCTTT
CAWKNRGNGEAFF
>.|TRBJ2-1|TRBD1|14|TRBV30
TGTGCCTGGAACGGCGGGACAGGGTTTCATGAGCAGTTCTTC
CAWNGGTGFHEQFF
>.|TRBJ2-1|.|18|TRBV10-3
TGTGCCATCAGTGAGTCGGGCCTTGCGGGGTTCTCCTACAATGAGCAGTTCTTC
CAISESGLAGFSYNEQFF
>few|TRBJ2-5|.|12|TRBV5-4
TGTGCCAGCAGCTTGGCGCGAGAGACCCAGTACTTC
CASSLARETQYF
>.|TRBJ2-7|.|14|TRBV6-1
TGTGCCAGCAGCCAAGACCCTAGCTCCTACGAGCAGTACTTC
CASSQDPSSYEQYF
>.|TRBJ2-5|TRBD1|14|TRBV2
TGTGCCAGCAGTGACGACAGGGGATTTGAGACCCAGTACTTC
CASSDDRGFETQYF
>.|TRBJ1-4|.|13|TRBV7-2
TGTGCCAGCAGCTCCAGGGAGGGCGAAAAACTGTTTTTT
CASSSREGEKLFF
>once|TRBJ2-7|.|15|TRBV11-1
TGTGCCAGCAGCTTACGAGGCGGGAATCTCTACGAGCAGTACTTC
CASSLRGGNLYEQYF
>once|TRBJ2-7|.|13|TRBV18
TGTGCCAGCTCACCACGGGAGTCCTACGAGCAGTACTTC
CASSPRESYEQYF
>once|TRBJ2-7|.|14|TRBV28
TGTGCCAGCAGTTTAATAGACAGGTCCTACGAGCAGTACTTC
CASSLIDRSYEQYF
>.|TRBJ2-7|TRBD2|15|TRBV5-1
TGCGCCAGCGGGGGGGGAGGGTCCCTGAACTACGAGCAGTACTTC
CASGGGGSLNYEQYF
>.|TRBJ2-2|.|15|TRBV9
TGTGCCAGCAGCGTTGGAGGGATTCAAACCGGGGAGCTGTTTTTT
CASSVGGIQTGELFF
>.|TRBJ2-7|.|14|TRBV6-5
TGTGCCAGCACCCGTCCGGGAGACTCCTACGAGCAGTACTTC
CASTRPGDSYEQYF
>.|TRBJ2-5|.|13|TRBV5-3
TGTGCCAGAAGCTTGGCGGGGCAAGAGACCCAGTACTTC
CARSLAGQETQYF
>.|TRBJ1-1|.|15|TRBV4-1
TGCGCCAGCAGCCAAGCCCCACCCGAGGACACTGAAGCTTTCTTT
CASSQAPPEDTEAFF
>.|TRBJ2-1|.|14|TRBV29-1
TGCAGCGTTTGTCAGGGGGGGTCCTACAATGAGCAGTTCTTC
CSVCQGGSYNEQFF
>few|TRBJ2-3|.|16|TRBV9
TGTGCCAGCAGCGTAGGTCACAGGACTAGCACAGATACGCAGTATTTT
CASSVGHRTSTDTQYF
>.|TRBJ2-7|TRBD2|17|TRBV13
TGTGCCAGCAGCTTAGGGTGGAAAGCGGGGCCTTCCTACGAGCAGTACTTC
CASSLGWKAGPSYEQYF
>once|TRBJ1-3|TRBD1|16|TRBV15
TGTGCCACCAGCAGCCGTTCAGGGGGCGGTGGAAACACCATATATTTT
CATSSRSGGGGNTIYF
>.|TRBJ1-2|.|11|TRBV20-1
TGCAGTGCTAGAGAACGGGCAGGGGAAACCTTC
CSARERAGETF
>.|TRBJ1-5|.|14|TRBV25-1
TGTGCCAGCAGTGAATTCGGCAGCAATCAGCCCCAGCATTTT
CASSEFGSNQPQHF
>.|TRBJ1-5|.|15|TRBV5-1
TGCGCCAGCAGCCCGGGGACAAGTAGCAATCAGCCCCAGCATTTT
CASSPGTSSNQPQHF
>.|TRBJ2-1|TRBD1|12|TRBV2
TGTGCCAGCCGACAGGGGGCTCATGAGCAGTTCTTC
CASRQGAHEQFF
>once|TRBJ1-4|.|15|TRBV4-1
TGCGCCAGCAGTCGGGGTGAGGGAACTAATGAAAAACTGTTTTTT
CASSRGEGTNEKLFF
>.|TRBJ1-3|.|17|TRBV4-3
TGCGCCAGCAGCCAAGATTTCCTCACAGGGACTGGAAACACCATATATTTT
CASSQDFLTGTGNTIYF
>.|TRBJ2-7|TRBD2|15|TRBV5-1
TGCGCCAGCAGCCTGTTCGGGAGGGGATACTACGAGCAGTACTTC
CASSLFGRGYYEQYF
>.|TRBJ2-6|.|18|TRBV19
TGTGCCAGTAGTCATCGACTGAGACCTAGCTCTGGGGCCAACGTCCTGACTTTC
CASSHRLRPSSGANVLTF
>.|TRBJ2-5|TRBD1|16|TRBV18
TGTGCCAGCTCACCGCGGGGACAGGGGATACAAGAGACCCAGTACTTC
CASSPRGQGIQETQYF
>.|TRBJ2-2|.|17|TRBV12-2
TGTGCAAGTCGCCGCTTCCCGACAGGGGCGAACACCGGGGAGCTGTTTTTT
CASRRFPTGANTGELFF
>.|TRBJ2-1|TRBD1|15|TRBV6-5
TGTGCCAGCAGTCGTGAAGGGACAGGGGGCAATGAGCAGTTCTTC
CASSREGTGGNEQFF
>.|TRBJ1-5|.|14|TRBV10-2
TGCGCCAGCAGCCTCGGGAATAACAATCAGCCCCAGCATTTT
CASSLGNNNQPQHF
>.|TRBJ2-3|.|12|TRBV19
TGTGCCAGTAGCCCGGGCCTTGATACGCAGTATTTT
CASSPGLDTQYF
>.|TRBJ2-5|.|14|TRBV10-1
TGCGCCAGCAGTGACAGGGGATACCAAGAGACCCAGTACTTC
CASSDRGYQETQYF
>.|TRBJ1-1|TRBD1|14|TRBV19
TGTGCCAGTAACAGACAGGGGATGAACACTGAAGCTTTCTTT
CASNRQGMNTEAFF
>.|TRBJ1-2|.|16|TRBV18
TGTGCCAGCTCACCAACCCCGACAGAAACTAACTATGGCTACACCTTC
CASSPTPTETNYGYTF
>.|TRBJ1-5|.|19|TRBV19
TGTGCCAGTAGTCTCCGACGCGTTGAGGCTTTTTATAGCAATCAGCCCCAGCATTTT
CASSLRRVEAFYSNQPQHF
>.|TRBJ1-2|TRBD1|15|TRBV5-1
TGCGCCAACAGCATCCAGACAGGGGAGTTTGGAGGCTACACCTTC
CANSIQTGEFGGYTF
>.|TRBJ2-5|TRBD2|15|TRBV5-1
TGCGCCAGCAGCTTGGTAGCGGGAGGTCGGGAGACCCAGTACTTC
CASSLVAGGRETQYF
>.|TRBJ2-2|TRBD2|18|TRBV7-8
TGTGCCAGCAGCTTAGCGCGGCCAGCGGGGGGGCCCGGCGGGGAGCTGTTTTTT
CASSLARPAGGPGGELFF
>few|TRBJ2-7|.|13|TRBV11-2
TGTGCCAGCAGTTCGGGGGCCGGGTACGAGCAGTACTTC
CASSSGAGYEQYF
>.|TRBJ2-1|.|16|TRBV5-4
TGTGCCAGCAGCTCCGGGGGGGACAGATCCTACAATGAGCAGTTCTTC
CASSSGGDRSYNEQFF
>once|TRBJ1-5|.|12|TRBV6-5
TGTGCCAGCAGGCGGGGGAATCAGCCCCAGCATTTT
CASRRGNQPQHF
>.|TRBJ1-6|.|15|TRBV29-1
TGCAGCGTACAGACAGGAACCTCCTATAATTCACCCCTCCACTTT
CSVQTGTSYNSPLHF
>once|TRBJ1-2|.|15|TRBV7-8
TGTGCCAGCAGCTTATCCCCTGGGAGTAACTATGGCTACACCTTC
CASSLSPGSNYGYTF
>.|TRBJ2-7|TRBD2|14|TRBV10-1
TGCGCCAGCAGTGAGGGGACTAGCGGCAGCGAGCAGTACTTC
CASSEGTSGSEQYF
>once|TRBJ1-1|.|15|TRBV7-2
TGTGCCAGCAGCTTGGAACAGTACATGAACACTGAAGCTTTCTTT
CASSLEQYMNTEAFF